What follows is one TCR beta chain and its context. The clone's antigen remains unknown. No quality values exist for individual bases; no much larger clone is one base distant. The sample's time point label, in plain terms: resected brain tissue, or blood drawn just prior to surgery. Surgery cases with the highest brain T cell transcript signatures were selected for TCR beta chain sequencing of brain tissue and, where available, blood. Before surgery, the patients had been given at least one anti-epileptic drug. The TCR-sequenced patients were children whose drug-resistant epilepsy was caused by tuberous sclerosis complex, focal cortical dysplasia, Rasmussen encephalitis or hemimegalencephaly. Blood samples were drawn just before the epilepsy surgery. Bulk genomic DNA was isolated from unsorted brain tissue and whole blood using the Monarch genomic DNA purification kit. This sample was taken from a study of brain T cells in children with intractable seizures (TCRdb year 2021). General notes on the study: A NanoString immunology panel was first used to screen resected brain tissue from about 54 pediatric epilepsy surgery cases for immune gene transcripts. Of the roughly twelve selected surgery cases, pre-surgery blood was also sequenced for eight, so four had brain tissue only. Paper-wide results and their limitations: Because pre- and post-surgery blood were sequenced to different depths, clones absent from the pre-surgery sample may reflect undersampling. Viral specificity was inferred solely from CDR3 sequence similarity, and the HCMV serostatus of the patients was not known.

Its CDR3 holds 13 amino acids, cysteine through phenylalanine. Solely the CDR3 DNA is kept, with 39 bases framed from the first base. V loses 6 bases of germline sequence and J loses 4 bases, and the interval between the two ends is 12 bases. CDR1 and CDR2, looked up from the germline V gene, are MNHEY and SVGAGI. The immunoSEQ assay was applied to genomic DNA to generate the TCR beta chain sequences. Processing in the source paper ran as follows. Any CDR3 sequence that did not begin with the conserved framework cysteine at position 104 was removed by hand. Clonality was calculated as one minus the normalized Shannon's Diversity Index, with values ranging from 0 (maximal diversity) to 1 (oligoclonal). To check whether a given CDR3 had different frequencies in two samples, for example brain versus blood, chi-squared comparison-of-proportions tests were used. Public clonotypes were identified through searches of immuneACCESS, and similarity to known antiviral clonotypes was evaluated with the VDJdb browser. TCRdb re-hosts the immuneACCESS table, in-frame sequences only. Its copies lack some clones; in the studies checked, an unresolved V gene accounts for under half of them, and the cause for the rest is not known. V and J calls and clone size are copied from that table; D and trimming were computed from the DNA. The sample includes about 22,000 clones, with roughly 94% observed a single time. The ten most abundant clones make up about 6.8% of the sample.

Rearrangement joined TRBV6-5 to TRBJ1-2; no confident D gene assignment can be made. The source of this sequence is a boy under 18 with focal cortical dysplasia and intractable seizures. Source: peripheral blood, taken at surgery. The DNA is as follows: TGTGCCAGCAGGACGACAAAACTCTATGGCTACACCTTC. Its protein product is CASRTTKLYGYTF.